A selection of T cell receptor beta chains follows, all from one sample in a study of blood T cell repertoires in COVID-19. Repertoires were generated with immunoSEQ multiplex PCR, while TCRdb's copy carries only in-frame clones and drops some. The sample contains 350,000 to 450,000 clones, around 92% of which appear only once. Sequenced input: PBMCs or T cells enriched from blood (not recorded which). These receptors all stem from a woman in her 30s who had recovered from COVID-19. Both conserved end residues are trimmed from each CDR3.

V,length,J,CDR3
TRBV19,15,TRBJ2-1,ASSHRGYPPAYNEQF
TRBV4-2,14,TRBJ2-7,ASSQDVLRTRSEQY
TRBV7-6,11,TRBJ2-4,ASSPRGKNIQY
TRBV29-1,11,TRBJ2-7,SVETTGTYEQY
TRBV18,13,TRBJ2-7,ASSPSGTVTYEQY
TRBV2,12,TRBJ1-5,ASSWSGEYQPQH
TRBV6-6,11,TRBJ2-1,ASHTQSYNEQF
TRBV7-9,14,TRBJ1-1,ASRNRGQGLNTEAF
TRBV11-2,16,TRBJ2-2,ASSPKGPSGSNTGELF
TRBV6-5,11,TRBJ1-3,ASRPGQPNTIY
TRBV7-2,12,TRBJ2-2,ASTPYKNTGELF
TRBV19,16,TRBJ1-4,ASSSRGPSLDRNEKLF
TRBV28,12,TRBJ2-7,ASSPSTWMDEQY
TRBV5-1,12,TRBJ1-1,ASSRTGMNTEAF
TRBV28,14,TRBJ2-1,ASSFLRREVSDEQF
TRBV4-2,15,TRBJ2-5,ASSQGTSGGKWATQY
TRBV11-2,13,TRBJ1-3,ASSPPGGNGNTIY
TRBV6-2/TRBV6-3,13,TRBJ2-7,ASSTPAAGGGEQY
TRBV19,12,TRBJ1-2,ASSKEGAPGGYT
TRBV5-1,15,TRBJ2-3,ASSLAVGAIGTDTQY
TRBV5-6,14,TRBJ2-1,ASRRKQGAVSNEQF
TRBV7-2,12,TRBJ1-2,ASSFESTGRGYT
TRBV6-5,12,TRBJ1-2,ASTRQGGRYGYT
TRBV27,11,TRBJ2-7,ASSLRHSYEQY
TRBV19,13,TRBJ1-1,ASSLPPGLNTEAF
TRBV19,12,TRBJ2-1,ASSRTSANNEQF
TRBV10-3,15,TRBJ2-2,AISEISGTENTGELF
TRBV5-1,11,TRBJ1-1,ASSYGGFSEAF
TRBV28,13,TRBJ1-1,ASSLSPGLNTEAF
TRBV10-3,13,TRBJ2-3,AISETSGAGNTQY